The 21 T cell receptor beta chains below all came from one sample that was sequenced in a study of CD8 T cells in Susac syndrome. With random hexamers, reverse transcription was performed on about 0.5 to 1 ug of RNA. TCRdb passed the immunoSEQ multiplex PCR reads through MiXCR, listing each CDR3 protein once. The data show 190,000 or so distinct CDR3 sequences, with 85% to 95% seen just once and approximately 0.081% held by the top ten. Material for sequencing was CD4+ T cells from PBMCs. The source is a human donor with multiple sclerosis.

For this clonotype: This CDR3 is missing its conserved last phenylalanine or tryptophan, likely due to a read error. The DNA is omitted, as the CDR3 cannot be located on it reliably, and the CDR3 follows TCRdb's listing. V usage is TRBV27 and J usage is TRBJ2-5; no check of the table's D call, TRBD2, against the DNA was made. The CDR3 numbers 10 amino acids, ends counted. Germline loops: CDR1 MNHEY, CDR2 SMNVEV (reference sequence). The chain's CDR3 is CASSLSLRDL.

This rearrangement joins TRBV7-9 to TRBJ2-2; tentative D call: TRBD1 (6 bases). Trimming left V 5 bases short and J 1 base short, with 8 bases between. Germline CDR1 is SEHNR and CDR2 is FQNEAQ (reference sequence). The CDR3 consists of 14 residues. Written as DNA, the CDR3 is TGTGCCAGCAGCCAGGACAGGAACACCGGGGAGCTGTTTTTT. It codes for CASSQDRNTGELFF.

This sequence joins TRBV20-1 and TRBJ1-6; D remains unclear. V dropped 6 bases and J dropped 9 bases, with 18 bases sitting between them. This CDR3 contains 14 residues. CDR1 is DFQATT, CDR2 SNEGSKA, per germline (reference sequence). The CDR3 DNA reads TGCAGTGCATCCCGGGGAGACGGAATTTCACCCCTCCACTTT. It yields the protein CSASRGDGISPLHF.

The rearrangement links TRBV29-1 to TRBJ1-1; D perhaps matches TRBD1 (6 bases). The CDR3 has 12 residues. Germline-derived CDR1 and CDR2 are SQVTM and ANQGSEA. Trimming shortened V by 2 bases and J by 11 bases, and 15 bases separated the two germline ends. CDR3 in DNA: TGCAGCGTTGAATCGGGGGGTCAGGGGGCTTTCTTT. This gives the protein CSVESGGQGAFF.

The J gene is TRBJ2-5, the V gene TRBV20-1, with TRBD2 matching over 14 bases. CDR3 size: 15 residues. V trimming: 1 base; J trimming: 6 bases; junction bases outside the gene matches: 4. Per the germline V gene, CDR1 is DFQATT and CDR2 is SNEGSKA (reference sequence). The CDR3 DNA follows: TGCAGTGCTAGAGGGAGACTAGCGGGGGGGCAGACCCAGTACTTC. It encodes CSARGRLAGGQTQYF.

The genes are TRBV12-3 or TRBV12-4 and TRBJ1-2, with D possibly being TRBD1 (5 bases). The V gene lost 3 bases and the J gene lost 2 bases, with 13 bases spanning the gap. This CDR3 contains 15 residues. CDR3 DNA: TGTGCCAGCAGTTTCGGGGCCCAGGGAAACTATGGCTACACCTTC. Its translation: CASSFGAQGNYGYTF.

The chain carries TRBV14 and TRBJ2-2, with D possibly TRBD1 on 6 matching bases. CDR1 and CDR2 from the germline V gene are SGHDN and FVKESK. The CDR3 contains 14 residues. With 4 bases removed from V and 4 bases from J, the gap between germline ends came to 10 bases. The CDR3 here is CASSRTVLTGELFF. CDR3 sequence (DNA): TGTGCCAGCAGCCGGACAGTCCTCACCGGGGAGCTGTTTTTT.

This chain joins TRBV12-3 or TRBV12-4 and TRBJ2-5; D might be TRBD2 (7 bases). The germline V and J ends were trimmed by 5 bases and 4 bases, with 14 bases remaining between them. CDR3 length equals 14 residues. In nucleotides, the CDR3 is TGTGCCAGCAGTGCGGGGGTCAGGGGAGAGACCCAGTACTTC. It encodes CASSAGVRGETQYF.

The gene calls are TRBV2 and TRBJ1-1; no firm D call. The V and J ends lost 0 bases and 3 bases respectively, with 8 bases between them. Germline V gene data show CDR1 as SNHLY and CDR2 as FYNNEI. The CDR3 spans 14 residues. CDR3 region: CASSEAGPDTEAFF. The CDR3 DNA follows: TGTGCCAGCAGTGAAGCCGGGCCTGACACTGAAGCTTTCTTT. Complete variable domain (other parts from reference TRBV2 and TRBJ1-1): EPEVTQTPSHQVTQMGQEVILRCVPISNHLYFYWYRQILGQKVEFLVSFYNNEISEKSEIFDDQFSVERPDGSNFTLKIRSTKLEDSAMYFCASSEAGPDTEAFFGQGTRLTVV.

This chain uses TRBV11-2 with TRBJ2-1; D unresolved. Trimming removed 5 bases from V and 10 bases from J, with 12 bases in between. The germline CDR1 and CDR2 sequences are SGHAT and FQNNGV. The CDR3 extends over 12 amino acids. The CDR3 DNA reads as TGTGCCAGCAGCCACCCGGTCCTCGAGCAGTTCTTC. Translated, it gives CASSHPVLEQFF.

Here the CDR3 DNA reads TGTGCCTGGAGTGATCGGGGGCTCCACACTGAAGCTTTCTTT. Residues: CAWSDRGLHTEAFF. J is TRBJ1-1 and V is TRBV30; D might be TRBD1 (6 bases). Germline V gives CDR1 GTSNPN, CDR2 SVGIG (reference sequence). This CDR3 is 14 amino acids long. V lost 1 base and J 3 bases, leaving 12 bases between the germline ends.

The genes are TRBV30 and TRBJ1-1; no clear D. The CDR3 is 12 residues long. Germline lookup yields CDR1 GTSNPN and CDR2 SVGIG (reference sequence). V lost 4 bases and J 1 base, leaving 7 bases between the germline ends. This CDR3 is CAWIKRNTEAFF. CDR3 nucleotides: TGTGCCTGGATTAAGAGGAACACTGAAGCTTTCTTT.

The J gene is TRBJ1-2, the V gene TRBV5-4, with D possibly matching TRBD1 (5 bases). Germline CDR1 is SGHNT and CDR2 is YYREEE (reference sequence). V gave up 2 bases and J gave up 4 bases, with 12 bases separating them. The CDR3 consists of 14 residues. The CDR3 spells CASSLSGTLYGYTF. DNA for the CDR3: TGTGCCAGCAGCTTAAGCGGGACCCTCTATGGCTACACCTTC.

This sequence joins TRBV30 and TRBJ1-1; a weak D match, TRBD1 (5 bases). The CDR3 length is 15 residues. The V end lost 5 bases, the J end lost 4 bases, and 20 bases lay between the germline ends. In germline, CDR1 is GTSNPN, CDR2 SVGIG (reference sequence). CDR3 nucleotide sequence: TGTGCCTGGGGACGACAGCGGTGGCTTGGCACTGAAGCTTTCTTT. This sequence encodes CAWGRQRWLGTEAFF.

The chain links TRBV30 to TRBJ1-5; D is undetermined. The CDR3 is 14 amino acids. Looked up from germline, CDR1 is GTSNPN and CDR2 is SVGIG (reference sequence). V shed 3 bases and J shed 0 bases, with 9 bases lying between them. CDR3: CAWSALYSNQPQHF. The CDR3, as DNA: TGTGCCTGGAGCGCGCTCTATAGCAATCAGCCCCAGCATTTT. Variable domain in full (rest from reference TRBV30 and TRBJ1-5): SQTIHQWPATLVQPVGSPLSLECTVEGTSNPNLYWYRQAAGRGLQLLFYSVGIGQISSEVPQNLSASRPQDRQFILSSKKLLLSDSGFYLCAWSALYSNQPQHFGDGTRLSIL.

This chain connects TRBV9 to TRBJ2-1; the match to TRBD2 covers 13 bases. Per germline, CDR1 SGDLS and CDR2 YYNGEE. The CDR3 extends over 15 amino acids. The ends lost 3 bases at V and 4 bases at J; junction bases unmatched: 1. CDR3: CASSALAGGYNEQFF. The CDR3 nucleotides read TGTGCCAGCAGCGCACTAGCGGGGGGGTACAATGAGCAGTTCTTC.

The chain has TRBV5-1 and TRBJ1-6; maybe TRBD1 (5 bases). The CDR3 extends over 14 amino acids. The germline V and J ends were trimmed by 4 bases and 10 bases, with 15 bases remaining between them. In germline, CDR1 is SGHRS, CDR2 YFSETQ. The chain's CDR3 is CASSPTVGDSPLHF. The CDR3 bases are TGCGCCAGCAGCCCAACGGTGGGGGACTCACCCCTCCACTTT.

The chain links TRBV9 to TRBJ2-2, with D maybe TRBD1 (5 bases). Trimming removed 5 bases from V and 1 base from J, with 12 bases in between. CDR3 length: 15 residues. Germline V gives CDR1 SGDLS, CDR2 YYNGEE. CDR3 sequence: CASRVDTQNTGELFF. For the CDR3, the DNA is TGTGCCAGCAGGGTGGACACGCAGAACACCGGGGAGCTGTTTTTT.

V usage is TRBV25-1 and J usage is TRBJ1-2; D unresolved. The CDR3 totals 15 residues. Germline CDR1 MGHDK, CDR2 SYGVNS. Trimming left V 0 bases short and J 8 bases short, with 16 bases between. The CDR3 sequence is CASSEYSPRVGGYTF. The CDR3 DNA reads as TGTGCCAGCAGTGAATACTCCCCGCGGGTAGGCGGCTACACCTTC.

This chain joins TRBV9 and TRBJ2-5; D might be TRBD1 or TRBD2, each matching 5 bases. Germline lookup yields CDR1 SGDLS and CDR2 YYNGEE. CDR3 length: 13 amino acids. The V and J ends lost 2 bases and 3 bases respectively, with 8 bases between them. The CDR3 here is CASSVGVKETQYF. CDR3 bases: TGTGCCAGCAGCGTGGGGGTGAAAGAGACCCAGTACTTC.

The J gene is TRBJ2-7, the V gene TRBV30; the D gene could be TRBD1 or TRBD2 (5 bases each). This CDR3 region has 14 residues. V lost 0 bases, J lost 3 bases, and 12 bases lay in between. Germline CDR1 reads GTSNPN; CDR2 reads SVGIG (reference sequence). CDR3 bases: TGTGCCTGGAGTGTTGGACTCAGGGACTACGAGCAGTACTTC. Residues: CAWSVGLRDYEQYF.